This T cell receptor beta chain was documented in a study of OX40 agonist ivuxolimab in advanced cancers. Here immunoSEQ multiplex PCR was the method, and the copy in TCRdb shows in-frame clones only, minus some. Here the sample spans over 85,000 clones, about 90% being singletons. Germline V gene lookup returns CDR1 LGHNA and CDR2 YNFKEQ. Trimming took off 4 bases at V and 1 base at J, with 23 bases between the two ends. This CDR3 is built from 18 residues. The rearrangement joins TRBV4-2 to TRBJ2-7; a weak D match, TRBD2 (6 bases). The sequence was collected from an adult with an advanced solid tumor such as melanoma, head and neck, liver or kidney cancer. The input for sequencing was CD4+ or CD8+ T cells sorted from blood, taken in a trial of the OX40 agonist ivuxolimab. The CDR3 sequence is CASSRGGAGPNWSYEQYF. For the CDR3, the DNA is TGTGCCAGCAGCCGTGGGGGTGCGGGGCCGAATTGGTCCTACGAGCAGTACTTC.